A single sample is the source of the 25 T cell receptor beta chains below, sequenced in a study of OX40 agonist ivuxolimab in advanced cancers. The data were produced by immunoSEQ multiplex PCR, yet TCRdb's version contains in-frame clones alone and is incomplete. The table shows under 90,000 clones, with less than 95% occurring only once. Sample: CD4+ or CD8+ T cells sorted from blood, taken in a trial of the OX40 agonist ivuxolimab. The receptors stem from an adult with an advanced solid tumor such as melanoma, head and neck, liver or kidney cancer.

The CDR3 protein is CASSLGSRVNIQYF. The CDR3 DNA reads as TGTGCCAGCAGCTTAGGTTCCAGGGTAAACATTCAGTACTTC. J is TRBJ2-4 and V is TRBV7-9, with D possibly being TRBD1 (5 bases). CDR3 length equals 14 residues. V was cut by 1 base and J by 6 bases, with 10 bases left in between. Germline values: CDR1 SEHNR, CDR2 FQNEAQ (reference sequence).

The CDR3 nucleotides read TGTGCCAGCAGCTTAGGGTGGCAGCAAGAGACCCAGTACTTC. It codes for CASSLGWQQETQYF. The J gene is TRBJ2-5, the V gene TRBV6-6; D is uncertain. V was cut by 6 bases and J by 2 bases, with 13 bases left in between. The CDR3 has 14 amino acids. Germline assignment: CDR1 MNHNY and CDR2 SVGAGI (reference sequence).

The rearrangement links TRBV28 to TRBJ2-7, with D uncertain. Trimming removed 8 bases from V and 0 bases from J, with 17 bases in between. The V gene's germline CDR1 is MDHEN and CDR2 SYDVKM. The CDR3 extends over 15 amino acids. CDR3 coding DNA: TGTGCCAGCCTTCCTCCAGACGGCAGCTCCTACGAGCAGTACTTC. Residues: CASLPPDGSSYEQYF.

The genes are TRBV6-6 and TRBJ2-2; D perhaps matches TRBD1 (5 bases). Trimming removed 8 bases at V and 5 bases at J, with 12 bases between. Germline values: CDR1 MNHNY, CDR2 SVGAGI (reference sequence). The CDR3 extends over 13 amino acids. Written as DNA, the CDR3 is TGTGCCAGCCTGCAGGGATTAACCGGGGAGCTGTTTTTT. It yields the protein CASLQGLTGELFF.

V and J are TRBV5-8 and TRBJ2-5; possibly TRBD1 or TRBD2 for D (7 bases each). Trimming removed 0 bases at V and 5 bases at J, with 11 bases between. Germline assignment: CDR1 SGHTS and CDR2 YDEGEE. The CDR3 spans 14 residues. This CDR3 reads CASSLGQGGETQYF. Written as DNA, the CDR3 is TGTGCCAGCAGCTTGGGACAGGGAGGGGAGACCCAGTACTTC.

The chain couples TRBV30 to TRBJ2-5, with no clear D. V lost 0 bases, J lost 5 bases, and 7 bases lay in between. From germline, CDR1 is GTSNPN and CDR2 SVGIG (reference sequence). The CDR3 is made up of 12 amino acids. DNA for the CDR3: TGTGCCTGGAGTGTAATGGGTGAGACCCAGTACTTC. Its translation: CAWSVMGETQYF.

V is TRBV5-1 and J is TRBJ1-1; tentative D call: TRBD1 (6 bases). Trimming took 5 bases from V and 0 from J, leaving 11 bases between them. The CDR3 covers 14 residues. Germline-derived CDR1 and CDR2 are SGHRS and YFSETQ. The CDR3 here is CASSRGGVNTEAFF. CDR3 coding DNA: TGCGCCAGCAGTAGAGGGGGGGTGAACACTGAAGCTTTCTTT.

The V gene is TRBV15, the J gene TRBJ2-7; 10 bases align to TRBD1. Germline V gene lookup returns CDR1 LNHNV and CDR2 YYDKDF (reference sequence). The CDR3 is 16 residues long. With 3 bases clipped from V and 2 bases from J, the junction kept 7 bases outside the gene matches. The CDR3 sequence: CATSRALGQGAYEQYF. CDR3 DNA sequence: TGTGCCACCAGCAGGGCCCTCGGACAGGGGGCCTACGAGCAGTACTTC.

This chain uses TRBV30 with TRBJ2-3; D gene unclear. The CDR3 loop spans 16 amino acids. V gave up 1 base and J gave up 1 base, with 15 bases separating them. The V gene's germline CDR1 is GTSNPN and CDR2 SVGIG (reference sequence). The CDR3 nucleotides read TGTGCCTGGAGTGCTGTCGGCCAGCCGGGCACAGATACGCAGTATTTT. Translation gives CAWSAVGQPGTDTQYF. Full variable domain (rest looked up from reference TRBV30 and TRBJ2-3): SQTIHQWPATLVQPVGSPLSLECTVEGTSNPNLYWYRQAAGRGLQLLFYSVGIGQISSEVPQNLSASRPQDRQFILSSKKLLLSDSGFYLCAWSAVGQPGTDTQYFGPGTRLTVL.

The J gene is TRBJ2-7, the V gene TRBV7-8; the D is unclear. Deletions cut 5 bases from V and 3 bases from J, with 5 bases between. CDR1 and CDR2 from the germline V gene are SGHVS and FQNEAQ. CDR3 size: 11 residues. The CDR3 here is CASSPIYEQYF. CDR3 in DNA: TGTGCCAGCAGCCCAATCTACGAGCAGTACTTC.

The chain joins TRBV7-9 to TRBJ2-2; D ambiguous. CDR3 length: 15 residues. Trimming removed 2 bases at V and 3 bases at J, with 10 bases between. The germline gives CDR1 SEHNR, CDR2 FQNEAQ (reference sequence). The CDR3 DNA reads as TGTGCCAGCAGCTTAAGGGCAGCTTACACCGGGGAGCTGTTTTTT. Protein product: CASSLRAAYTGELFF.

The V and J genes are TRBV18 and TRBJ1-1; 8 bases fit TRBD1. Germline trimming cut 3 bases from V and 1 base from J; bases unmatched to any gene: 1. Germline V gene data show CDR1 as KGHSH and CDR2 as LQKENI. The length of the CDR3 is 14 residues. The CDR3 nucleotides are TGTGCCAGCTCACCGACAGGGGAGAACACTGAAGCTTTCTTT. Encoded protein: CASSPTGENTEAFF.

The V gene is TRBV6-1, the J gene TRBJ1-1; D is perhaps TRBD1 (6 bases). The CDR3 spans 13 residues. The V end lost 7 bases, the J end lost 3 bases, and 12 bases lay between the germline ends. Germline lookup yields CDR1 MNHNS and CDR2 SASEGT. The CDR3 DNA sequence: TGTGCCAGCATCCAGAGGGGGGACACTGAAGCTTTCTTT. Amino acids: CASIQRGDTEAFF.

The chain employs TRBV6-9 and TRBJ2-7, with 9 bases fitting TRBD2. The CDR3 is 14 amino acids. The junction had 4 bases not matched to a gene; V was cut back by 4 bases and J by 3 bases. Per the germline V gene, CDR1 is MNHGY and CDR2 is SVAAGI. In DNA, the CDR3 is TGTGCCAGCAGTTCACTAGCGGGTATCTACGAGCAGTACTTC. As protein: CASSSLAGIYEQYF.

Written as DNA, the CDR3 is TGTGCCAGCAGTCTGAGACCGACTAGTGCGAACACCGGGGAGCTGTTTTTT. This translates into CASSLRPTSANTGELFF. The gene calls are TRBV6-4 and TRBJ2-2, with D maybe TRBD2 (6 bases). Germline V lookup: CDR1 MRHNA, CDR2 SNTAGT. V was pared by 5 bases and J by 0 bases, with 16 bases between. CDR3 length equals 17 residues.

V usage is TRBV21-1 and J usage is TRBJ2-1; TRBD2 reflects the table's D call only, with no check against the DNA. TRBV21-1 is a documented pseudogene. This CDR3 comprises 18 residues. CDR3 in DNA: TGTGCCAGCAGCAAAGCTTCACGGACTCCTTCCTCCTACAATGAGCAGTTCTTC. Its translation is CASSKASRTPSSYNEQFF.

This rearrangement joins TRBV7-2 to TRBJ2-7, with 9 nucleotides matching TRBD2. The CDR3 has 15 amino acids. Germline V lookup: CDR1 SGHTA, CDR2 FQGNSA. J was trimmed by 3 bases and V by 1 base; bases with no gene match: 4. The CDR3 nucleotides read TGTGCCAGCAGCTTAGGCGGGAGGGCCCTCTACGAGCAGTACTTC. Translation: CASSLGGRALYEQYF.

The rearrangement joins TRBV29-1 to TRBJ1-4; 8 nucleotides line up with TRBD1. The CDR3 has 12 residues. Germline CDR1 is SQVTM and CDR2 is ANQGSEA. Trimming took 4 bases from V and 7 from J; bases not matched to a gene: 2. CDR3 sequence (DNA): TGCAGCGTTGGTCAGGGGGCTGAAAAACTGTTTTTT. Its protein product is CSVGQGAEKLFF.

The V call is TRBV21-1, the J call TRBJ1-5. TRBV21-1 is classified as a pseudogene. The length of the CDR3 is 14 residues. The DNA for the CDR3 is TGTGCCAGAGCGGGTCCCCGCCGGGGTCAGCCCCAGCATTTT. Translation: CARAGPRRGQPQHF.

The V and J genes are TRBV15 and TRBJ1-2; possible D gene TRBD1, 6 bases. The V and J ends lost 0 bases and 5 bases respectively, with 16 bases between them. CDR1 is LNHNV and CDR2 is YYDKDF in the germline V gene (reference sequence). The CDR3 covers 16 residues. The CDR3 nucleotides are TGTGCCACCAGCAGAGATTACACAGGGACACGGTATGGCTACACCTTC. This gives the protein CATSRDYTGTRYGYTF.

V usage is TRBV19 and J usage is TRBJ1-1, with D hard to call. The CDR3 is 13 amino acids. Trimming left V 0 bases short and J 4 bases short, with 6 bases between. Germline V CDR1 and CDR2: LNHDA, SQIVND (reference sequence). The CDR3 nucleotides read TGTGCCAGTAGTATAGAGGGCATCACTGAAGCTTTCTTT. Translation gives CASSIEGITEAFF.

V usage is TRBV5-6 and J usage is TRBJ2-1, with TRBD1 matching over 7 bases. This CDR3 is 15 amino acids long. The V gene end was trimmed by 6 bases and the J gene end by 2 bases; junction bases not matched to a gene: 8. Germline V gene sequence: CDR1 SGHDT, CDR2 YYEEEE. Here the CDR3 reads CASTPGTAPYNEQFF. CDR3 coding DNA: TGTGCCAGCACCCCTGGGACAGCACCCTACAATGAGCAGTTCTTC.

The chain has TRBV18 and TRBJ1-2, with a tentative D call TRBD1 (5 bases). V was shortened by 5 bases and J by 4 bases, with 11 bases between the two germline ends. The CDR3 covers 13 residues. Germline V gives CDR1 KGHSH, CDR2 LQKENI. CDR3 region: CASSSTQAYGYTF. As DNA, the CDR3 is TGTGCCAGCTCATCTACACAGGCCTATGGCTACACCTTC.

The chain has TRBV19 and TRBJ2-5, with 10 bases that match TRBD1. The J call may not be correct, given that the DNA end is closer to TRBJ2-7. Per the germline V gene, CDR1 is LNHDA and CDR2 is SQIVND (reference sequence). The CDR3 has 15 amino acids. CDR3 amino acids: CASSNKRDRGYEQYF. The CDR3 region has the DNA TGTGCCAGTAGTAATAAACGGGACAGGGGCTACGAGCAGTACTTC.

CDR3 nucleotide sequence: TGTGCCAGCAGCCCCCTGGACACTTATGGCTACACCTTC. This sequence encodes CASSPLDTYGYTF. The chain links TRBV7-9 to TRBJ1-2, with D perhaps TRBD1 (5 bases). This CDR3 region has 13 residues. Germline V gene data show CDR1 as SEHNR and CDR2 as FQNEAQ (reference sequence). The germline V and J ends were trimmed by 5 bases and 5 bases, with 12 bases remaining between them.